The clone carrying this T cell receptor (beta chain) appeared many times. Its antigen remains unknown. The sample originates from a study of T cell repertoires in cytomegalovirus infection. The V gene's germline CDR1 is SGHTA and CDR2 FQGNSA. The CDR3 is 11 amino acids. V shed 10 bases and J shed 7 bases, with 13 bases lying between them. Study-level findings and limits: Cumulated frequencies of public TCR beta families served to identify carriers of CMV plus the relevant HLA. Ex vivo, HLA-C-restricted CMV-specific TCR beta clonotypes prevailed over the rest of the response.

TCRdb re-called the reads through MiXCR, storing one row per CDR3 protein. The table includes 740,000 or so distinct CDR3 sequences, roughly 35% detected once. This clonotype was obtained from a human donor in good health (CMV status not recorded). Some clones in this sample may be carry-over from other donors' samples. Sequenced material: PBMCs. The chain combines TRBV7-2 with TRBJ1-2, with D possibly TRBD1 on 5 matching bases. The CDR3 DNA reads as TGTGCCATCCCGGGCGGGGGTGGCTACACCTTC. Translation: CAIPGGGGYTF.